Listed here are 11 T cell receptor beta chains from one sample, sequenced in a study of beta chain features in type 1 diabetes. Study-level findings and limits: Moderately but significantly shorter TCRB CDR3s were found in Type 1 diabetes patients in all four CD4+ subsets.

The whole isolated RNA underwent reverse transcription, so sequencing captured expressed TCRB transcripts. Produced via immunoSEQ multiplex PCR; TCRdb's table is partial and in-frame only. Counted here are some 700,000 clones, about an eighth occurring once; the ten biggest clones make up 0.022%. No antigens are known for them. The source material was naive CD4+ T cells from blood. The source of these receptors is a man between 18 and 35 years old with type 1 diabetes.

About this clone: One end of the junction does not line up with germline, which may come from a read error. This chain links TRBV6-1 with TRBJ2-7; TRBD1 aligns across 7 bases. The CDR3 sequence is 14 residues long. Germline V CDR1 and CDR2: MNHNS, SASEGT. CDR3: CASTETGVSYEQYF. The CDR3 coding sequence is TGTGCCAGCACTGAAACAGGGGTGTCCTACGAGCAGTACTTC.

The chain has TRBV5-4 and TRBJ2-5; possibly TRBD2 for D (6 bases). This CDR3 is 13 amino acids long. V lost 2 bases, J lost 5 bases, and 10 bases lay in between. Germline-derived CDR1 and CDR2 are SGHNT and YYREEE (reference sequence). This CDR3 reads CASSFGGEETQYF. The CDR3, as DNA: TGTGCCAGCAGCTTTGGCGGGGAGGAGACCCAGTACTTC.

The chain combines TRBV27 with TRBJ2-1; D remains unclear. V gave up 0 bases and J gave up 2 bases, with 2 bases separating them. The CDR3 loop spans 13 amino acids. CDR1 is MNHEY and CDR2 is SMNVEV in the germline V gene (reference sequence). The CDR3 nucleotides are TGTGCCAGCAGTTTATCTGCCTACAATGAGCAGTTCTTC. Its translation: CASSLSAYNEQFF.

This clone was detected only a few times. The rearrangement joins TRBV4-1 to TRBJ1-5, with 7 bases identical to TRBD1. This CDR3 region has 17 residues. Germline V gene lookup returns CDR1 MGHRA and CDR2 YSYEKL. J lost 3 bases, V lost 3 bases, and 11 bases had no gene match. The CDR3 is CASSHELTGTDNQPQHF. Written as DNA, the CDR3 is TGCGCCAGCAGCCACGAACTCACCGGGACAGACAATCAGCCCCAGCATTTT.

In its sample, this clone was seen a few times. The chain combines TRBV19 with TRBJ2-1; D is perhaps TRBD2 (5 bases). Germline loops: CDR1 LNHDA, CDR2 SQIVND (reference sequence). This CDR3 spans 14 amino acids. The V gene lost 5 bases and the J gene lost 9 bases, with 17 bases spanning the gap. In DNA form, the CDR3 reads TGTGCCAGTAGTCTATGGGCGAGGGAAACTGAGCAGTTCTTC. It yields the protein CASSLWARETEQFF.

This chain connects TRBV18 to TRBJ2-1; a possible D gene is TRBD1 (6 bases). V lost 5 bases to trimming and J lost 2 bases, with 19 bases between them. Germline V CDR1 and CDR2: KGHSH, LQKENI. The CDR3 contains 17 residues. In DNA, the CDR3 is TGTGCCAGCTCAGCGATATCCGGGACACTAACCTACAATGAGCAGTTCTTC. Translating it yields CASSAISGTLTYNEQFF.

The gene calls are TRBV15 and TRBJ1-2, with D unresolved. The CDR3 has 13 amino acids. V was clipped by 1 base and J by 2 bases, with 5 bases between them. Per germline, CDR1 LNHNV and CDR2 YYDKDF (reference sequence). In DNA, the CDR3 is TGTGCCACCAGCAGAGCTGGGAACTATGGCTACACCTTC. Amino acid sequence: CATSRAGNYGYTF.

The gene calls are TRBV7-9 and TRBJ2-3; D not resolved. The germline CDR1 and CDR2 sequences are SEHNR and FQNEAQ (reference sequence). This CDR3 spans 11 amino acids. V was shortened by 2 bases and J by 10 bases, with 7 bases between the two germline ends. This chain's CDR3 is CASSLKVAQYF. CDR3 nucleotide sequence: TGTGCCAGCAGCTTAAAGGTTGCGCAGTATTTT.

The rearrangement joins TRBV28 to TRBJ1-3; TRBD1 agrees at 8 bases. Per germline, CDR1 MDHEN and CDR2 SYDVKM. This CDR3 spans 15 amino acids. Trimming removed 6 bases from V and 4 bases from J; junction bases left unmatched: 8. DNA for the CDR3: TGTGCCAGCAGGCCAACAGGGGGACGGGGAAACACCATATATTTT. It yields the protein CASRPTGGRGNTIYF.

This chain uses TRBV5-1 with TRBJ1-6, with TRBD1 matching over 7 bases. Trimming cost V 4 bases and J 11 bases; bases outside gene matches: 12. The CDR3 has 15 amino acids. Germline V gene sequence: CDR1 SGHRS, CDR2 YFSETQ. The CDR3 sequence is CASSPTEGAGAPLHF. Here the CDR3 DNA reads TGCGCCAGCAGCCCCACCGAGGGGGCGGGTGCACCCCTCCACTTT.

The V gene is TRBV5-4, the J gene TRBJ2-7; 9 nucleotides agree with TRBD1. Germline CDR1 and CDR2: SGHNT and YYREEE (reference sequence). The length of the CDR3 is 15 residues. The J segment lost 3 bases and the V segment lost 0 bases, leaving 4 bases of the junction unmatched. The CDR3: CASSLGGDRVYEQYF. DNA for the CDR3: TGTGCCAGCAGCTTGGGAGGGGACAGGGTCTACGAGCAGTACTTC.